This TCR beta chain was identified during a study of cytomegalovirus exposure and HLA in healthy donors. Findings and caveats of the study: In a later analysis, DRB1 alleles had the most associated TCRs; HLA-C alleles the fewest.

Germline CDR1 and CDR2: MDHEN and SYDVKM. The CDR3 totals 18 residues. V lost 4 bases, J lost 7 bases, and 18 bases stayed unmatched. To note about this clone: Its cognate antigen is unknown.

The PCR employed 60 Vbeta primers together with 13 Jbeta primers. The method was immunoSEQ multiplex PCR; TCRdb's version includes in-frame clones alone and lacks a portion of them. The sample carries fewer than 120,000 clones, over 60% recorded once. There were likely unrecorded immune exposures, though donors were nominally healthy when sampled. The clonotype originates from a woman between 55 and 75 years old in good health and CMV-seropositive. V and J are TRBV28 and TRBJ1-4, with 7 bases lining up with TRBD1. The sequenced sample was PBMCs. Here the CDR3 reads CASSSPGNRGSRGEKLFF. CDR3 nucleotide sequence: TGTGCCAGCAGTTCGCCGGGGAACAGGGGCTCAAGAGGTGAAAAACTGTTTTTT.